This paragraph covers one T cell receptor beta chain sequence. An amount of RNA that ranged from roughly 0.5 to 1 ug was reverse transcribed with random hexamers. Each CDR3 protein is one row after TCRdb ran MiXCR on the immunoSEQ multiplex PCR reads. The data contain about 140,000 distinct CDR3 sequences, 94% of them seen just once; the ten biggest clones take up approximately 0.3%. The sequenced target, TCR beta, came from blood CD8+ and CD4+ T cells. This sample stems from a study of CD8 T cells in Susac syndrome. Germline V gene lookup returns CDR1 SGHTA and CDR2 FQGTGA. The V end was cut by 2 bases, the J end by 6 bases, with 14 bases between. CDR3 length: 15 residues.

The sample consisted of CD8+ T cells from PBMCs. The rearrangement links TRBV7-3 to TRBJ2-1; D is tentatively TRBD1 or TRBD2 (5 bases each). The clonotype originates from a human donor in good health. CDR3 in DNA: TGTGCCAGCAGCTTATGGGGGACCGCGGGCAATGAGCAGTTCTTC. It codes for CASSLWGTAGNEQFF.